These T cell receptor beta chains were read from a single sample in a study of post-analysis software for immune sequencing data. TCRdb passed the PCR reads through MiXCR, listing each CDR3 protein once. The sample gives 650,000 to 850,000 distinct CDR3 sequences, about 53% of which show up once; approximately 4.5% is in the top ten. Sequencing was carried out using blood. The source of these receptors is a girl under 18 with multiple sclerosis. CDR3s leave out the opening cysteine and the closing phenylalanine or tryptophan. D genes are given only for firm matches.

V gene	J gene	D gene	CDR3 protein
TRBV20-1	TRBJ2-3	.	SAEPGHSTDTQY
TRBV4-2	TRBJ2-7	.	ASSQEGVFGPYEQY
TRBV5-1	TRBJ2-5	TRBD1	ASSRIGQGQETQY
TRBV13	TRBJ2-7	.	ASSLGWTATYEQY
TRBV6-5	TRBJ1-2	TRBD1	ASSRQQGGYGYT
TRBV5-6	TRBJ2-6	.	ASSLYICGANVLT
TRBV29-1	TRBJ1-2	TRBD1	SASNRGQGVDGYT
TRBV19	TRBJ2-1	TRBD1	ASSIRGNEQF
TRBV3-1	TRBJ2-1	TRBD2	ASSPSGSGSYNEQF
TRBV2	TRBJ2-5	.	ASRTRETQY
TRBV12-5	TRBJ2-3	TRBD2	ASGEEYRLAGETDTQY
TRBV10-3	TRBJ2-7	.	ATTREGATYEQY
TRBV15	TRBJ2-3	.	ARQGGGEDPDTQY
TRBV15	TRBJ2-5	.	ATSRGLGGTQY
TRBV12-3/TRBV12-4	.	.	ASSLGVSPSSEQY
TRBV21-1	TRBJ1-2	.	ASSKQGAGYT